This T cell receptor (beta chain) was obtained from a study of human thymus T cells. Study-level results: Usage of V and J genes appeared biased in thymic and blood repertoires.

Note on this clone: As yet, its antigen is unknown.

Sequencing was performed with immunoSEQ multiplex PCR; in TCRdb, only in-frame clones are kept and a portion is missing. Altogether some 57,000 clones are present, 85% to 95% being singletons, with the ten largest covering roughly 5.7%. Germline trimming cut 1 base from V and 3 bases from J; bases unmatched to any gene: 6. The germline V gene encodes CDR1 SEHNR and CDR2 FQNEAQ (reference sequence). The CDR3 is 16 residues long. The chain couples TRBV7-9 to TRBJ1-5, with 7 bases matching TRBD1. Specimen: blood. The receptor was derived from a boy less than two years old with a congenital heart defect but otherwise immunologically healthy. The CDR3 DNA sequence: TGTGCCAGCAGCTTAGGGGGGACAGTCCCCAATCAGCCCCAGCATTTT. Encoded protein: CASSLGGTVPNQPQHF.